This TCR beta chain was found in a study of shared T cell receptors in the human thymus. This clone was seen a single time. TCRdb's copy holds only in-frame clones and misses some; the assay was immunoSEQ multiplex PCR. The table lists 540,000 or so clones, roughly 74% of them singletons. The V end lost 10 bases, the J end lost 8 bases, and 15 bases lay between the germline ends. The CDR3 totals 12 residues. Germline lookup yields CDR1 ENHRY and CDR2 SYGVKD. This same sample was also taken into another study, of human thymus T cells. That work states: Corrective surgery for congenital heart defects was being performed on the healthy Finnish infants who served as donors. Obtained as resections during corrective heart surgery, the thymus tissue was then studied. Both thymic and peripheral blood repertoires showed apparently biased V and J usage. Related studies found that unrelated individuals share highly overlapping thymic repertoires.

The chain combines TRBV10-3 with TRBJ2-1; TRBD2 is a possible D gene (5 bases). Sequencing was performed on thymocytes. The receptor comes from a boy younger than two with a congenital heart defect. CDR3 sequence: CATRGHQDEQFF. The CDR3 DNA is TGTGCCACCCGGGGTCACCAGGATGAGCAGTTCTTC.